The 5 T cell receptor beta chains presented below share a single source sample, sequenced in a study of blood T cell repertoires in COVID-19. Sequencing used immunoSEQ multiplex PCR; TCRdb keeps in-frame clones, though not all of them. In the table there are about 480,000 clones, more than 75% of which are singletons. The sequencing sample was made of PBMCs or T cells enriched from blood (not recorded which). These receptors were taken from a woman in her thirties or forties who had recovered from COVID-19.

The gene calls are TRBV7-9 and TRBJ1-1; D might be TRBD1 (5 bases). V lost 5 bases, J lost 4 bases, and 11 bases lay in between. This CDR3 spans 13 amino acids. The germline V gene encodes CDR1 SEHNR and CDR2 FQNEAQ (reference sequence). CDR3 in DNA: TGTGCCAGCAGCGGTCAGGGCGGCACTGAAGCTTTCTTT. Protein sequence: CASSGQGGTEAFF.

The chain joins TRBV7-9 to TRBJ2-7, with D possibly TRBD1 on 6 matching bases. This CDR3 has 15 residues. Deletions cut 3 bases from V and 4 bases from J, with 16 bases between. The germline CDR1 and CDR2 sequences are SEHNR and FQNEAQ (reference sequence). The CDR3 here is CASSLPGTYYYEQYF. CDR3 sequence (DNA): TGTGCCAGCAGCTTGCCCGGGACATATTATTACGAGCAGTACTTC.

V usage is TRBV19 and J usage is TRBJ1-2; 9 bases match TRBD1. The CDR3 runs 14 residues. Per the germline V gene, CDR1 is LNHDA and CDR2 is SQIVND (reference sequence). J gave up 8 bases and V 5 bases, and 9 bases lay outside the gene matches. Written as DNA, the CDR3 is TGTGCCAGTAGTCCCCGGGACAGGGCCCGGGGCTACACCTTC. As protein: CASSPRDRARGYTF.

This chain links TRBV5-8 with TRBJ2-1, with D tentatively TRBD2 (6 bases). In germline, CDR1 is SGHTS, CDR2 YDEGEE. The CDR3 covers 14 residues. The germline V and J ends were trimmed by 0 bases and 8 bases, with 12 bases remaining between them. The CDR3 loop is CASSLALAFHEQFF. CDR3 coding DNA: TGTGCCAGCAGCTTGGCACTAGCTTTCCATGAGCAGTTCTTC.

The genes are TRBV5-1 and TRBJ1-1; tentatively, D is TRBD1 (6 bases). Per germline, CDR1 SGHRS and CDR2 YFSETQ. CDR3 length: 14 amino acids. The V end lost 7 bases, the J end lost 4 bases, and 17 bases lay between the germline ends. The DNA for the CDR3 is TGCGCCAGCTCGGATACAGGGACTATCACTGAAGCTTTCTTT. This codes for CASSDTGTITEAFF.